This T cell receptor (beta chain) was retrieved from a study of Graves' ophthalmopathy and Graves' hyperthyroidism. Excluded: other autoimmune disease, uncontrolled infection, pregnancy or lactation. Investigators amplified TCR beta CDR3 regions from RNA transcripts. Amplification began with first-round RT-PCR using HTBI primers, then second-round multiplex PCR was performed. MiXCR was run by TCRdb on the multiplex PCR reads, yielding one entry per CDR3 protein. Of around 590,000 distinct CDR3 sequences listed, less than 40% were seen once; the top ten hold 3.5% to 5%. Of note for this clonotype: Its cognate antigen is unknown.

The CDR3 has 14 residues. Germline V gives CDR1 PRHDT, CDR2 FYEKMQ (reference sequence). Losses at the gene ends were 5 bases for V and 4 bases for J; bases not matched to a gene: 7. Findings of the study overall: For separating ophthalmopathy from stable hyperthyroidism, a 13-signature model gave over 85% sensitivity and roughly 77% specificity. Most thyroid clonotypes expanded beyond 0.001 frequency were also found in blood. Ophthalmopathy progression was predicted with roughly 68% sensitivity and roughly 72% specificity.

This clonotype was obtained from an adult man with Graves' hyperthyroidism. Sample: peripheral blood or thyroid tissue (not recorded which). The chain employs TRBV13 and TRBJ2-7; 8 nucleotides match TRBD1. The CDR3 loop is CASSTPDRGYEQYF. CDR3 nucleotides: TGTGCCAGCAGCACCCCCGACAGGGGTTACGAGCAGTACTTC. Filled out from reference TRBV13 and TRBJ2-7, the complete variable domain reads AAGVIQSPRHLIKEKRETATLKCYPIPRHDTVYWYQQGPGQDPQFLISFYEKMQSDKGSIPDRFSAQQFSDYHSELNMSSLELGDSALYFCASSTPDRGYEQYFGPGTRLTVT.